The T cell receptor (beta chain) described here comes from a study of blood T cell repertoires in COVID-19. Across the whole study: Sources were T cells, B-cell-depleted T cells, or PBMCs; the material itself was cDNA or gDNA.

To note about this clone: At the DNA level, this CDR3 is encoded by other sequences in the same sample as well.

Authors' analysis steps: Estimation of nucleated cell counts relied on the amplification of reference gene primers. Here immunoSEQ multiplex PCR was the method, and the copy in TCRdb shows in-frame clones only, minus some. V and J calls and clone size are those listed in that table; D and trimming were worked out from the DNA. The sample yields 100,000 to 120,000 clones, around nine tenths seen once. V was trimmed by 0 bases and J by 3 bases, leaving 7 bases between them. The CDR3 loop spans 13 amino acids. Germline CDR1 and CDR2: SGHTS and YDEGEE. The sample comprised peripheral blood. This chain joins TRBV5-8 and TRBJ2-7; TRBD1 is a possible D gene (6 bases). The clonotype originates from a woman between 50 and 59 years old with acute or convalescent COVID-19. The CDR3 loop is CASSLGQDYEQYF. The CDR3 nucleotides are TGTGCCAGCAGCTTGGGACAGGACTACGAGCAGTACTTC.